This T cell receptor (beta chain) was captured by sequencing in a study of blood T cell repertoires in COVID-19 (dated by TCRdb to the early 2020s). Notes on the research overall: The collaborator samples originated in the United States, Italy and Spain and spanned the acute and convalescent phases of COVID-19. Subjects who had been exposed to COVID-19, were actively infected with it, or had recovered from it provided the deeply sampled blood TCRbeta repertoires that made up the dataset. The repertoires were released in a freely available public database meant as a resource for research on the immune response to SARS-CoV-2. The samples were drawn from two sources: the first 160 participants of the ongoing ImmuneRACE study, and 1,254 subjects contributed by 6 global collaborators. HLA class I and class II types, where available, came from metadata supplied by the sample provider rather than from assay-based typing. The material from the prospective study consisted of cDNA or gDNA derived from T cells, B-cell-depleted T cells, or PBMCs. Nearly every sample came with metadata listing a de-identified subject ID, COVID-19 status, age in years and sex. Results the study describes overall, beyond this receptor: The quantity of clinical and demographic metadata differed by source and by participant and was supplied without curation.

TCRbeta CDR3 regions were amplified from genomic DNA using the immunoSEQ Assay, a bias-controlled multiplex PCR. The authors' pipeline ran thus. Nucleated cell counts per sample were estimated from amplification of reference gene primers within the assay. To quantify the absolute abundance of each unique TCRbeta CDR3 rearrangement, sequence reads were collapsed and filtered. For each sample, productive Simpson clonality was calculated as the square root of Simpson's diversity index across productive rearrangements. TCRdb obtained this table from immuneACCESS and retained in-frame rearrangements with V and J assigned. These tables miss some clones; where compared with another copy, unresolved V genes account for less than half of the shortfall, and the remainder is unexplained. That table is the source of V, J and clone size, and D and trimming were worked out from the DNA. The sample has about 150,000 clones on record, 84% of them singletons. The ten most abundant clones make up 44% of the sample.

The CDR3 sequence holds 13 residues, the cysteine and phenylalanine included. The retained sequence is limited to the CDR3, 39 bases, with the frame set at the first base. Taken from the germline V gene (reference sequence), the CDR1 and CDR2 loops are LNHDA and SQIVND. V is cut back by 8 bases and J by 5 bases, with 8 bases in the junction unmatched. Concerning this clone itself: Its target antigen remains unknown. Base qualities are not at hand, and no much larger clone is one base apart.

Whole blood was collected in K2EDTA tubes by collaborating institutions according to the institutions' own protocols. For TCRbeta analysis, collaborators shipped samples as frozen whole blood, isolated PBMCs, or DNA extracted from either of those sample types. The sequence links TRBV19 to TRBJ1-2, and 7 junctional nucleotides match TRBD1. The specimen sequenced was peripheral blood. The sequence was obtained from a human donor in a cohort sampled during active COVID-19. The bases read TGTGCCAGTGGGGACAGCCTCAATTATGGCTACACCTTC. Its product reads: CASGDSLNYGYTF.